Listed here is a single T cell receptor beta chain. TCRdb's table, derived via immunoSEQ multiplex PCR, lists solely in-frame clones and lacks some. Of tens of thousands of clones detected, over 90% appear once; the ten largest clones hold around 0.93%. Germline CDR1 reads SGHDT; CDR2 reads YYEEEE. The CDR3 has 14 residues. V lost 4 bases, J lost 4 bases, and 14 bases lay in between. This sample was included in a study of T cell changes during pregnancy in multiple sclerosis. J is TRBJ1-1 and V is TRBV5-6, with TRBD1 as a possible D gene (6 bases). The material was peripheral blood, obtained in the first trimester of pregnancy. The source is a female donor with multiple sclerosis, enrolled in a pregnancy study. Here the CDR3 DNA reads TGTGCCAGCAGCCCCTCAGGGGCGGGCACTGAAGCTTTCTTT. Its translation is CASSPSGAGTEAFF.